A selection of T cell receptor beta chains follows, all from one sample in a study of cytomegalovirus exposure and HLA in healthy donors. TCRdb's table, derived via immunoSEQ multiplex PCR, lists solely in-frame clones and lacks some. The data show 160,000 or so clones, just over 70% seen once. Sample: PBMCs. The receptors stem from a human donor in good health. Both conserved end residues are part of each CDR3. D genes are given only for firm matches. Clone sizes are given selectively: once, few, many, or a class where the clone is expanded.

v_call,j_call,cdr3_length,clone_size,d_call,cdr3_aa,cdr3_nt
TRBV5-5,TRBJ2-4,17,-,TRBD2,CASSPGLVLVFKNIQYF,TGTGCCAGCAGCCCGGGACTAGTCTTAGTCTTTAAAAACATTCAGTACTTC
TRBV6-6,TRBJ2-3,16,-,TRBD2,CASSYPPGGGTDTQYF,TGTGCCAGCAGTTACCCCCCCGGGGGGGGGACAGATACGCAGTATTTT
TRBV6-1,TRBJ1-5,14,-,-,CASSLDRSNQPQHF,TGTGCCAGCAGCCTTGACAGAAGCAATCAGCCCCAGCATTTT
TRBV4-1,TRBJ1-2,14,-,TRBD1,CASSLGQGNYGYTF,TGCGCCAGCAGCCTTGGACAGGGAAACTATGGCTACACCTTC
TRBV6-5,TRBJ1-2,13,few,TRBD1,CASSSRQGTHYTF,TGTGCCAGCAGTTCGCGACAGGGGACACACTACACCTTC
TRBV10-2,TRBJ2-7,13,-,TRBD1,CASSRDRGYGQYF,TGCGCCAGCAGCCGGGACAGGGGATACGGGCAGTACTTC
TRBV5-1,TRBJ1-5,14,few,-,CASSLGEDNQPQHF,TGCGCCAGCTCCTTAGGGGAAGACAATCAGCCCCAGCATTTT
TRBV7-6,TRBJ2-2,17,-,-,CASSLTGRGRNPGELFF,TGTGCCAGCAGCTTAACTGGGCGGGGGCGTAACCCCGGGGAGCTGTTTTTT
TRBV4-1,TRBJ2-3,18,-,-,CASSQRFRAGTSTDTQYF,TGCGCCAGCAGCCAACGGTTCAGGGCGGGGACCAGCACAGATACGCAGTATTTT
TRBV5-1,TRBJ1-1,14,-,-,CASSLARGQTGAFF,TGCGCCAGCAGCTTGGCGAGGGGACAAACTGGAGCTTTCTTT
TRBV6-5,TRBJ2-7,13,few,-,CASSYGQGVEQYF,TGTGCCAGCAGTTACGGTCAGGGTGTCGAGCAGTACTTC
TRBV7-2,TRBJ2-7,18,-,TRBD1,CASSLEYYRTGKRSEQYF,TGTGCCAGCAGCTTAGAGTATTATCGGACAGGGAAACGGAGCGAGCAGTACTTC
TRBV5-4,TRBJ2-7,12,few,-,CASSLGRNEQYF,TGTGCCAGCAGCTTGGGGCGGAACGAGCAGTACTTC
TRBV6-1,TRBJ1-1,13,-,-,CASSEFKNTEAFF,TGTGCCAGCAGTGAGTTCAAGAACACTGAAGCTTTCTTT
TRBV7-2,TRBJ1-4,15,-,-,CASSLTGNTNEKLFF,TGTGCCAGCAGCTTAACGGGGAACACTAATGAAAAACTGTTTTTT
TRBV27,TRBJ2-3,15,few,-,CASSLRWGGTDTQYF,TGTGCCAGCAGTCTTCGTTGGGGGGGCACAGATACGCAGTATTTT
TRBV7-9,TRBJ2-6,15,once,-,CASSHTGSGANVLTF,TGTGCCAGCAGCCATACAGGCTCTGGGGCCAACGTCCTGACTTTC
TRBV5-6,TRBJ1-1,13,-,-,CASSTWTNTEAFF,TGTGCCAGCAGCACGTGGACTAACACTGAAGCTTTCTTT
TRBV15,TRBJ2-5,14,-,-,CATSNRGTQETQYF,TGTGCCACCAGCAATAGGGGTACCCAAGAGACCCAGTACTTC
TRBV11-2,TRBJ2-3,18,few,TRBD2,CASSSGTSGGRGTDTQYF,TGTGCCAGCAGCTCCGGGACTAGCGGGGGCCGGGGCACAGATACGCAGTATTTT
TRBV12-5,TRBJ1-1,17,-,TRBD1,CASGLGGQKFVNTEAFF,TGTGCTAGTGGTTTAGGGGGACAGAAGTTTGTGAACACTGAAGCTTTCTTT
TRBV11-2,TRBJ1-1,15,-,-,CASSSSRGPNTEAFF,TGTGCCAGCAGCTCCTCGCGGGGCCCGAACACTGAAGCTTTCTTT
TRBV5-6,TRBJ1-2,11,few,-,CASSFRVGYTF,TGTGCCAGCAGCTTCCGGGTTGGCTACACCTTC
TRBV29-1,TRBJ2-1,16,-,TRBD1,CSVEDKGQGFDYEQFF,TGCAGCGTTGAAGACAAGGGACAGGGGTTTGACTATGAGCAGTTCTTC
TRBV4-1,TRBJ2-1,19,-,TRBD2,CASSHSGTTKKRPYNEQFF,TGCGCCAGCAGCCATTCCGGGACTACCAAAAAACGGCCCTACAATGAGCAGTTCTTC
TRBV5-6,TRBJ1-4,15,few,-,CASSFYSWSDEKLFF,TGTGCCAGCAGCTTCTACAGTTGGTCCGATGAAAAACTGTTTTTT
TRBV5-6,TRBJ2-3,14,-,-,CASSLEQSTDTQYF,TGTGCCAGCAGCTTGGAACAGAGCACAGATACGCAGTATTTT
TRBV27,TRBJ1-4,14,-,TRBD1,CASSPWTGDEKLFF,TGTGCCAGCAGCCCTTGGACAGGTGATGAAAAACTGTTTTTT
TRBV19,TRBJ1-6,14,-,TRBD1,CASTTGQGISPLHF,TGTGCCAGTACTACGGGACAGGGGATTTCACCCCTCCACTTT
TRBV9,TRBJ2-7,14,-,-,CASSLGGASYEQYF,TGTGCCAGCAGCCTCGGAGGGGCCTCCTACGAGCAGTACTTC
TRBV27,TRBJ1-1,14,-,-,CASSLGGLNTEAFF,TGTGCCAGCAGTCTGGGAGGTCTGAACACTGAAGCTTTCTTT
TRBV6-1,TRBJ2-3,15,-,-,CASSDVGGITDTQYF,TGTGCCAGCAGTGACGTTGGGGGGATCACAGATACGCAGTATTTT
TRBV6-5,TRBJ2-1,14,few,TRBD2,CANPWTSGGYEQFF,TGTGCCAACCCTTGGACTAGCGGGGGTTATGAGCAGTTCTTC
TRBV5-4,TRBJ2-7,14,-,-,CASSLERSSYEQYF,TGTGCCAGCAGCTTAGAAAGGAGCTCCTACGAGCAGTACTTC
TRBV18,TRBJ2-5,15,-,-,CASSEDVGGQETQYF,TGTGCCAGCTCAGAGGACGTAGGAGGTCAAGAGACCCAGTACTTC
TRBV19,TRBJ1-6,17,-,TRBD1,CASSLRPTGVGNSPLHF,TGTGCCAGTAGTCTGCGACCAACAGGGGTCGGGAATTCACCCCTCCACTTT
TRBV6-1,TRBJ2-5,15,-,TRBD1,CASSGTGADGETQYF,TGTGCCAGCAGTGGGACAGGGGCCGACGGGGAGACCCAGTACTTC
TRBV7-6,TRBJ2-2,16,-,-,CASSLGRPQNTGELFF,TGTGCCAGCAGCTTAGGGAGACCACAGAACACCGGGGAGCTGTTTTTT
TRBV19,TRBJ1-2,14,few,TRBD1,CASTPGQPNYGYTF,TGTGCCAGTACCCCGGGACAGCCTAACTATGGCTACACCTTC
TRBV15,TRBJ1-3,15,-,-,CATSRGLTSGNTIYF,TGTGCCACCAGCAGAGGACTTACCTCTGGAAACACCATATATTTT
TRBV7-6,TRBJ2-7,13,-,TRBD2,CASSPGTSYEQYF,TGTGCCAGCAGCCCTGGGACTAGCTACGAGCAGTACTTC
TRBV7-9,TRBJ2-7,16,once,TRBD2,CSSSRTSGGQSYEQYF,TGTTCCAGCAGTCGAACTAGCGGGGGTCAATCCTACGAGCAGTACTTC
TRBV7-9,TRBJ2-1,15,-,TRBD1,CASSQQTGPYNEQFF,TGTGCCAGCAGCCAGCAGACAGGGCCCTACAATGAGCAGTTCTTC
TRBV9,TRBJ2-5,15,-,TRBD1,CASSPRGLKQETQYF,TGTGCCAGCAGCCCGAGGGGGCTGAAGCAAGAGACCCAGTACTTC
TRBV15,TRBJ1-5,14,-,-,CATSRAGVGQPQHF,TGTGCCACCAGCAGAGCGGGGGTGGGTCAGCCCCAGCATTTT
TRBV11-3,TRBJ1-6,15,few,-,CASSPLGGLGSPLHF,TGTGCCAGCAGCCCCCTTGGGGGGTTGGGTTCACCCCTCCACTTT
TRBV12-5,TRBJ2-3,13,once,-,CASGLSVADTQYF,TGTGCTAGTGGTTTGTCGGTGGCAGATACGCAGTATTTT
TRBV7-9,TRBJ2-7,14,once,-,CASSQRQAAYEQYF,TGTGCCAGCAGCCAACGACAGGCAGCCTACGAGCAGTACTTC